This T cell receptor (beta chain) came from a study of tumor-infiltrating lymphocytes in primary liver carcinoma. In regard to this clonotype: The junction departs from germline at one end; a sequencing error may be responsible.

From roughly 20-30 mg of unsorted bulk tissue, DNA and RNA were co-extracted together. This CDR3 comprises 12 residues. CDR1 is WSHSY and CDR2 is SAAADI in the germline V gene. From approximately 490 ng total RNA, TCR beta cDNA was generated with a primer in the constant region. Construction of TCR beta libraries relied on three successive nested multiplex PCR rounds employing slightly modified ARM-PCR. TRBV1-TRBV30 forward primers and a C-beta reverse primer were used in the first two PCR rounds, which each ran for about 10 cycles. One entry per CDR3 protein, called by TCRdb with MiXCR from the multiplex PCR reads. The sample has approximately 64,000 distinct CDR3 sequences; approximately 74% are singletons.

Material for sequencing was liver tumor tissue from sampling region 4. Subset of the sample: tumor region T4, right-lateral pole. The TCR was taken from a man aged 35 to 55 with primary liver carcinoma and hepatitis B virus infection. The chain combines TRBV10-2 with TRBJ2-1, with a possible D match to TRBD2 (5 bases). The CDR3 reads CASSESTRGHGF. CDR3 DNA: TGCGCCAGCAGTGAGTCAACTCGGGGTCATGGCTTC.